A selection of T cell receptor beta chains follows, all from one sample in a study of T cell changes during pregnancy in multiple sclerosis. Assay used: immunoSEQ multiplex PCR; TCRdb lists only in-frame clones, some missing. The sample contains 65,000 to 95,000 clones, approximately 89% of which appear only once. The material sequenced was peripheral blood, taken before pregnancy. Every receptor here comes from a female donor with multiple sclerosis, enrolled in a pregnancy study. CDR3s include the opening cysteine and the closing phenylalanine or tryptophan. Each record gives: J gene, D gene, clone size, V gene, CDR3 protein, CDR3 DNA. D genes are given only for firm matches. The listing skips clone size in some rows; elsewhere it reads once, few, many or a size class.

>TRBJ2-4|NA|NA|TRBV27
CASSFVGTNIQYF
TGTGCCAGCAGTTTCGTCGGGACTAACATTCAGTACTTC
>TRBJ1-1|TRBD1|NA|TRBV4-1
CASSLRQGRDTEAFF
TGCGCCAGCAGCCTTAGACAGGGCAGGGACACTGAAGCTTTCTTT
>TRBJ2-7|NA|NA|TRBV18
CASSPSARPYEQYF
TGTGCCAGCTCACCAAGCGCCAGACCCTACGAGCAGTACTTC
>TRBJ2-1|NA|NA|TRBV4-2
CASSQQGSYNEQFF
TGTGCCAGCAGCCAGCAGGGCTCCTACAATGAGCAGTTCTTC
>TRBJ2-7|NA|NA|TRBV9
CASSFEQGYEQYF
TGTGCCAGCAGCTTTGAACAGGGCTACGAGCAGTACTTC
>TRBJ2-1|NA|once|TRBV5-1
CASSLTGSGREQFF
TGCGCCAGCAGCTTGACAGGGTCAGGACGTGAGCAGTTCTTC
>TRBJ1-2|NA|once|TRBV11-2
CASSLDGQGGYTF
TGTGCCAGCAGCTTAGATGGGCAGGGTGGCTACACCTTC
>TRBJ1-2|NA|NA|TRBV6-6
CASSYYDSDNYGYTF
TGTGCCAGCAGTTACTATGATTCAGATAACTATGGCTACACCTTC
>TRBJ1-1|NA|once|TRBV25-1
CASRGERGTEAFF
TGTGCCAGCAGAGGGGAACGCGGCACTGAAGCTTTCTTT
>TRBJ2-7|NA|few|TRBV5-1
CASSLSTLNSYEQYF
TGCGCCAGCAGCTTGTCGACACTTAACTCCTACGAGCAGTACTTC
>TRBJ1-5|NA|few|TRBV7-2
CASSFSGYQPQHF
TGTGCCAGCAGCTTTTCAGGGTATCAGCCCCAGCATTTT
>TRBJ2-1|TRBD2|NA|TRBV9
CASSAGGAGYNEQFF
TGTGCCAGCAGCGCCGGGGGGGCCGGCTACAATGAGCAGTTCTTC
>TRBJ2-3|NA|NA|TRBV6-4
CASSEGHTDTQYF
TGTGCCAGCAGCGAGGGCCACACAGATACGCAGTATTTT
>TRBJ2-3|NA|NA|TRBV7-9
CASSPWGDPSTDTQYF
TGTGCCAGCAGCCCATGGGGAGATCCTAGCACAGATACGCAGTATTTT
>TRBJ1-2|NA|NA|TRBV5-6
CASSDFGEANYGYTF
TGTGCCAGCAGCGACTTCGGAGAAGCTAACTATGGCTACACCTTC
>TRBJ2-7|NA|NA|TRBV2
CASSDRGSFYEQYF
TGTGCCAGCAGTGACAGGGGCTCCTTCTACGAGCAGTACTTC
>TRBJ1-1|TRBD1|NA|TRBV29-1
CSVYTGEHFMNTEAFF
TGCAGCGTTTACACAGGGGAACATTTCATGAACACTGAAGCTTTCTTT
>TRBJ2-2|NA|NA|TRBV30
CAWSATVTGELFF
TGTGCCTGGAGTGCGACAGTAACCGGGGAGCTGTTTTTT
>TRBJ1-2|NA|NA|TRBV2
CASDFARVSVANYGYTF
TGTGCCAGCGATTTCGCGAGGGTCTCCGTAGCTAACTATGGCTACACCTTC
>TRBJ1-1|NA|NA|TRBV21-1
CASSKGQSNTEAFF
TGTGCCAGCAGCAAGGGACAATCGAACACTGAAGCTTTCTTT
>TRBJ2-5|TRBD2|NA|TRBV5-1
CASSLSGGYQETQYF
TGCGCCAGCAGCCTGAGCGGGGGTTACCAAGAGACCCAGTACTTC
>TRBJ1-1|NA|NA|TRBV18
CASSGTGTGNTEAFF
TGTGCCAGCTCAGGCACAGGGACGGGGAACACTGAAGCTTTCTTT
>TRBJ1-2|TRBD1|NA|TRBV2
CASRTLGDRVRGYTF
TGTGCCAGCAGGACCCTTGGAGACAGGGTCCGGGGCTACACCTTC
>TRBJ2-1|NA|NA|TRBV27
CASSYSSGEVVNEQFF
TGTGCCAGCAGTTACTCCTCCGGGGAGGTGGTCAATGAGCAGTTCTTC
>TRBJ2-7|TRBD1|NA|TRBV11-3
CASSLAGQGPYEQYF
TGTGCCAGCAGCTTGGCCGGACAGGGTCCCTACGAGCAGTACTTC
>TRBJ1-2|NA|NA|TRBV5-1
CASSPYGGDGYGYTF
TGCGCCAGCAGCCCTTACGGGGGGGACGGGTATGGCTACACCTTC
>TRBJ2-5|NA|NA|TRBV25-1
CASSEYGGKAETQYF
TGTGCCAGCAGTGAATACGGGGGAAAGGCAGAGACCCAGTACTTC
>TRBJ2-5|TRBD1|once|TRBV27
CASSFSPGTGEETQYF
TGTGCCAGCAGTTTTTCTCCCGGGACAGGGGAAGAGACCCAGTACTTC
>TRBJ2-7|TRBD1|NA|TRBV6-1
CASSEEGQEVLVEQYF
TGTGCCAGCAGTGAAGAGGGACAGGAGGTCCTGGTTGAGCAGTACTTC
>TRBJ1-2|TRBD1|NA|TRBV15
CATSRDRTGGHGYTF
TGTGCCACCAGCAGAGACAGGACAGGGGGACATGGCTACACCTTC
>TRBJ2-7|TRBD2|medium-sized|TRBV4-2
CASSQLAGEAYEQYF
TGTGCCAGCAGCCAACTAGCGGGGGAGGCCTACGAGCAGTACTTC
>TRBJ1-3|NA|NA|TRBV12-5
CASGLARSRQPGNTIYF
TGTGCTAGTGGTTTGGCACGGTCTCGACAGCCTGGAAACACCATATATTTT
>TRBJ1-2|NA|NA|TRBV6-6
CASSSSTGNYNYGYTF
NA
>TRBJ2-3|NA|few|TRBV10-2
CASSESRSTDTQYF
TGCGCCAGCAGTGAGTCCCGTAGCACAGATACGCAGTATTTT
>TRBJ2-7|NA|NA|TRBV28
CASTTPPTGEQYF
TGTGCCAGCACCACCCCGCCAACAGGGGAGCAGTACTTC
>TRBJ1-4|NA|NA|TRBV7-6
CASSLSGGREKLFF
TGTGCCAGCAGCTTATCGGGGGGCCGCGAAAAACTGTTTTTT
>TRBJ1-4|TRBD1|NA|TRBV27
CASSSRQGSRSNEKLFF
TGTGCCAGCAGTTCGAGACAGGGGAGCAGGTCTAATGAAAAACTGTTTTTT
>TRBJ1-2|TRBD1|NA|TRBV28
CASSYRGYGYTF
TGTGCCAGCAGTTACAGGGGATATGGCTACACCTTC
>TRBJ1-1|NA|NA|TRBV2
CASKVPGVNTEAFF
TGTGCCAGCAAGGTTCCGGGGGTGAACACTGAAGCTTTCTTT
>TRBJ1-1|TRBD1|NA|TRBV29-1
CSVPLTGAGPNTEAFF
TGCAGCGTCCCCCTAACAGGGGCCGGTCCTAACACTGAAGCTTTCTTT
>TRBJ1-1|NA|NA|TRBV18
CASSPTREGTEAFF
TGTGCCAGCTCACCGACTCGGGAGGGCACTGAAGCTTTCTTT
>TRBJ1-3|NA|NA|TRBV5-1
CASSLGGPNTIYF
TGCGCCAGCAGCTTAGGGGGTCCCAACACCATATATTTT
>TRBJ1-5|NA|once|TRBV4-3
CASSQKVEQPQHF
TGCGCCAGCAGCCAAAAAGTGGAGCAGCCCCAGCATTTT
>TRBJ1-3|TRBD1|NA|TRBV28
CASTPGGQEGGSGNTIYF
TGTGCCAGCACCCCTGGGGGACAGGAAGGGGGATCTGGAAACACCATATATTTT
>TRBJ1-1|TRBD1|NA|TRBV7-3
CASSSSVGTGYTEAFF
TGTGCCAGCAGCTCATCGGTGGGGACAGGTTACACTGAAGCTTTCTTT
>TRBJ1-1|NA|NA|TRBV28
CASSTNTEAFF
TGTGCCAGCAGTACTAACACTGAAGCTTTCTTT
>TRBJ1-2|TRBD1|NA|TRBV5-1
CASGIAGGTGYGYTF
TGCGCCAGCGGCATTGCAGGGGGCACGGGCTATGGCTACACCTTC
>TRBJ2-3|TRBD1|once|TRBV5-1
CASSPSTGDYTDTQYF
TGCGCCAGCAGCCCTTCCACAGGGGATTACACAGATACGCAGTATTTT
>TRBJ2-1|TRBD2|NA|TRBV7-2
CASSPRTSGGTSYNEQFF
TGTGCCAGCAGCCCCAGGACTAGCGGGGGGACCTCCTACAATGAGCAGTTCTTC
>TRBJ1-2|NA|NA|TRBV19
CATWAPGRNYGYTF
TGTGCCACCTGGGCGCCCGGGAGGAACTATGGCTACACCTTC
>TRBJ1-4|NA|NA|TRBV5-4
CASSSGTPGEKLFF
TGTGCCAGCAGCTCGGGAACCCCAGGTGAAAAACTGTTTTTT
>TRBJ1-2|TRBD1|NA|TRBV9
CASTRTGDDGYTF
TGTGCCAGCACCCGAACAGGGGACGATGGCTACACCTTC
>TRBJ2-3|TRBD2|NA|TRBV4-2
CASSQDSGGADTQYF
TGTGCCAGCAGCCAAGATAGCGGGGGGGCAGATACGCAGTATTTT
>TRBJ1-2|TRBD1|NA|TRBV18
CASSPDREDGYTF
TGTGCCAGCTCACCTGACAGGGAGGATGGCTACACCTTC